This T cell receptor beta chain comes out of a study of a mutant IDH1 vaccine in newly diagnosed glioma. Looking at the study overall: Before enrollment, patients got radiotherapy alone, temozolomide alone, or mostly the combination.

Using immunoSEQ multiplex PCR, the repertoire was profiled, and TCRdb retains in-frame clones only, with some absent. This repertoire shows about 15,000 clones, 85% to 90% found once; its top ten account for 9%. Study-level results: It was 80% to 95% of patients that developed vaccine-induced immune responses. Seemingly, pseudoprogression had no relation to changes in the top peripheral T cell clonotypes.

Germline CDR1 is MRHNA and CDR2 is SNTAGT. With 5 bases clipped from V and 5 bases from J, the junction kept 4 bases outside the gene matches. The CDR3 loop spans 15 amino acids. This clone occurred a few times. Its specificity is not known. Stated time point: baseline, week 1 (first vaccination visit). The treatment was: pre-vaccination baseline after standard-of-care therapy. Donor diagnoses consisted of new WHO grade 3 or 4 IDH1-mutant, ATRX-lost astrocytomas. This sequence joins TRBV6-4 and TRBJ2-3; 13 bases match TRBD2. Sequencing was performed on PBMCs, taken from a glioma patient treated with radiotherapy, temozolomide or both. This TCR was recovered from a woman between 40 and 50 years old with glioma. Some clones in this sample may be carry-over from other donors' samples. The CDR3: CASSQLAGGLDTQYF. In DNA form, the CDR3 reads TGTGCCAGCAGTCAACTAGCGGGAGGGTTAGATACGCAGTATTTT.